Listed below are T cell receptor beta chains from one sample, sequenced in a study of beta chain features in type 1 diabetes. Measured with immunoSEQ multiplex PCR; TCRdb has only the in-frame clones, and not every one. In the table there are about 930,000 clones, 17% of which are singletons. Sequencing was performed on naive CD4+ T cells from blood. The source of these receptors is a young woman in good health. The CDR3 runs from the conserved cysteine through the conserved F or W. D genes are given only for firm matches. Clone sizes are given selectively: once, few, many, or a class where the clone is expanded.

v_gene	j_gene	abundance	len	d_gene	CDR3nt	CDR3aa
TRBV28	TRBJ1-6	-	14	-	TGTGCCACCCAACAGGGCTCCTATAATTCACCCCTCCACTTT	CATQQGSYNSPLHF
TRBV18	TRBJ2-1	once	14	-	TGTGCCAGCTCACCGGGCGGGTGGAGCAATGAGCAGTTCTTC	CASSPGGWSNEQFF
TRBV4-1	TRBJ1-1	few	12	-	TGCGCCAGCAGCCAACCCGGGGGGATGGCTTTCTTT	CASSQPGGMAFF
TRBV29-1	TRBJ1-4	few	13	TRBD1	TGCAGCGTTGCACAGGGGGCGCGTGAAAAACTGTTTTTT	CSVAQGAREKLFF
TRBV15	TRBJ2-1	-	14	-	TGTGCCACCAGGGGCCAACTTATAGACAATGAGCAGTTCTTC	CATRGQLIDNEQFF
TRBV18	TRBJ2-1	-	12	-	TGTGCCAGCTCAGGACTCCGGGACTGGCAGTTCTTC	CASSGLRDWQFF
TRBV10-2	TRBJ2-2	few	15	TRBD1	TGCGCCAGGGACCAGGGGGCCGATGTCACCGGGGAGCTGTTTTTT	CARDQGADVTGELFF
TRBV28	TRBJ2-5	few	15	TRBD1	TGTGCCAGCAGTCTCGGACAGGGGTTCGGGGAGACCCAGTACTTC	CASSLGQGFGETQYF
TRBV7-9	TRBJ2-7	few	13	-	TGTGCCAGCAGCCTCACTACACCCCTCGAGCAGTACTTC	CASSLTTPLEQYF
TRBV6-5	TRBJ2-7	-	14	-	TGTGCCAGCACCCGGGACTTGAGCTCCTACGAGCAGTACTTC	CASTRDLSSYEQYF
TRBV5-1	TRBJ2-1	-	16	-	TGCGCCAGCAGCTTGGCCGGGGAGAGCTCCTACAATGAGCAGTTCTTC	CASSLAGESSYNEQFF
TRBV5-1	TRBJ2-7	few	15	TRBD1	TGCGCCAGCAGCTTGCTACAGGGGGATACCTACGAGCAGTACTTC	CASSLLQGDTYEQYF
TRBV7-2	TRBJ2-6	-	13	-	TGTGCCAGCAGCTTGGGGCAGACCAACGTCCTGACTTTC	CASSLGQTNVLTF
TRBV12-2	TRBJ1-2	-	18	-	TGTGCAAGTCGCTTAAAGTTATCATATGCAGGCTTCGCCTATGGCTACACCTTC	CASRLKLSYAGFAYGYTF
TRBV9	TRBJ1-2	-	13	-	TGTGCCAGCAGCGTAGGGTCGGAGTTTGGCTACACCTTC	CASSVGSEFGYTF
TRBV7-9	TRBJ1-2	few	13	-	TGTGCCAGCACCCCCCTTGGGGGCAGGGGCTACACCTTC	CASTPLGGRGYTF
TRBV7-6	TRBJ1-2	few	12	-	TGTGCCAGCAGCAGTTACAGCTATGGCTACACCTTC	CASSSYSYGYTF
TRBV15	TRBJ2-7	-	13	-	TGTGCCACCAGCAGAGATCGGGGGTACGAGCAGTACTTC	CATSRDRGYEQYF
TRBV15	TRBJ2-3	-	15	-	TGTGCCACCAGCAGAGATAGACAGCCGACAGATACGCAGTATTTT	CATSRDRQPTDTQYF
TRBV19	TRBJ1-1	few	14	-	TGTGCCACCACGGATAGGGTGGGTATCGCTGAAGCTTTCTTT	CATTDRVGIAEAFF
TRBV5-1	TRBJ2-5	-	14	-	TGCGCCAGCAGCTTGGACAGGGGAGGGGAGACCCAGTACTTC	CASSLDRGGETQYF
TRBV7-2	TRBJ2-3	-	13	-	TGTGCCAGCAGTCGCCAGGGTTCAGATACGCAGTATTTT	CASSRQGSDTQYF
TRBV7-9	TRBJ2-3	-	17	TRBD2	TGTGCCAGCAGCTTAGGTGTCAGGACTAGCACCGGAGATACGCAGTATTTT	CASSLGVRTSTGDTQYF